The 2 T cell receptor beta chains below come from one sample, sequenced in a study of control samples from healthy donors and cancer patients. TCRdb keeps only in-frame clones here, not all; method: immunoSEQ multiplex PCR. This sample carries around 130,000 clones, roughly 84% of them seen once, and the ten largest clones take about 3.4%. The sequencing input was blood. The receptors were gathered from a man aged 50-59 years in good health.

The chain employs TRBV19 and TRBJ1-5; tentatively, D is TRBD1 (5 bases). The CDR3 runs to 14 residues. V was clipped by 3 bases and J by 2 bases, with 8 bases between them. Germline lookup yields CDR1 LNHDA and CDR2 SQIVND (reference sequence). CDR3 bases: TGTGCCAGTAGTATGGTAGGGGGCAATCAGCCCCAGCATTTT. As protein: CASSMVGGNQPQHF.

J is TRBJ2-2 and V is TRBV7-3, with D hard to call. Between the trimmed V and J ends, which lost 5 bases and 2 bases, there was a span of 12 bases. This CDR3 comprises 15 residues. From germline, CDR1 is SGHTA and CDR2 FQGTGA. CDR3 loop: CASSPRSGNTGELFF. The CDR3 DNA sequence: TGTGCCAGCAGCCCTCGGTCAGGAAACACCGGGGAGCTGTTTTTT.